This TCR beta chain was obtained from a study of immune evolution from preneoplasia to lung adenocarcinoma. V was cut by 5 bases and J by 7 bases, with 11 bases left in between. This CDR3 has 11 amino acids. Germline CDR1 is GTSNPN and CDR2 is SVGIG (reference sequence). Clones were sequenced by immunoSEQ multiplex PCR, and TCRdb holds only the in-frame ones, with some missing. The repertoire holds some 7,800 clones, approximately 75% seen once, with roughly 7.9% in the top ten. Two lung cancer pathologists independently confirmed each histologic diagnosis. Sequences were obtained from FFPE adjacent normal lung tissue. This clonotype originated in a person aged 55-85 years with lung adenocarcinoma. V is TRBV30 and J is TRBJ2-5; no clear D. The chain's CDR3 is CAWSPQVTQYF. The CDR3 DNA reads TGTGCCTGGTCACCCCAGGTGACCCAGTACTTC.